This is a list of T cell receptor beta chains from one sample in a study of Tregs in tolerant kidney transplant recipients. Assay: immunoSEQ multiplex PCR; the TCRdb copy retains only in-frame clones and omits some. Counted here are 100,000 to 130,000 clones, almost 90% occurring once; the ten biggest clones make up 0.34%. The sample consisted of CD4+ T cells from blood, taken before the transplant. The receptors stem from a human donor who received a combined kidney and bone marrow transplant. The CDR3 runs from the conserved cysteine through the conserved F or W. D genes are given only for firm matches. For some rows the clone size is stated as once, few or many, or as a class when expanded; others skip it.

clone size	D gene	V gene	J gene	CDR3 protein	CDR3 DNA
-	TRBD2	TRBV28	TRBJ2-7	CASSSGTSGKYEQYF	TGTGCCAGCAGTTCGGGGACTAGCGGGAAATACGAGCAGTACTTC
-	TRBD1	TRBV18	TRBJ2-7	CASSSTGTGLYEQYF	TGTGCCAGCTCGTCGACCGGGACAGGGTTGTACGAGCAGTACTTC
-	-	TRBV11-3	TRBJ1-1	CASSLGGNTEAFF	TGTGCCAGCAGCTTAGGCGGGAACACTGAAGCTTTCTTT
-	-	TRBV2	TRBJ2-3	CASSGVSEGTFSTDTQYF	TGTGCCAGCAGTGGAGTTAGTGAAGGGACTTTTAGCACAGATACGCAGTATTTT
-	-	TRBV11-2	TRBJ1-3	CASSLLGAGSGNTIYF	TGTGCCAGCAGCTTATTAGGGGCTGGGTCTGGAAACACCATATATTTT
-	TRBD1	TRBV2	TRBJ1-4	CASSLTGEKLFF	TGTGCCAGCAGCCTGACAGGGGAAAAACTGTTTTTT
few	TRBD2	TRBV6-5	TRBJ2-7	CASSGRANYEQYF	TGTGCCAGCAGTGGGAGGGCCAACTACGAGCAGTACTTC
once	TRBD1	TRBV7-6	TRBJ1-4	CASSLDRGREKLFF	TGTGCCAGCAGCTTGGACAGGGGGCGGGAAAAACTGTTTTTT
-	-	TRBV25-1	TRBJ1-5	CASSEPGAGQPQHF	TGTGCCAGCAGTGAGCCAGGGGCAGGTCAGCCCCAGCATTTT
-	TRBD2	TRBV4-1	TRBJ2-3	CASSQRAGAEDTQYF	TGCGCCAGCAGCCAGAGAGCGGGGGCGGAAGATACGCAGTATTTT
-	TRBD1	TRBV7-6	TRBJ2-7	CASSRRPPGQVNEQYF	TGTGCCAGCAGCCGAAGGCCCCCGGGACAGGTCAACGAGCAGTACTTC
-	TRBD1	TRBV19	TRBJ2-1	CASSTRQGSYNEQFF	TGTGCCAGTAGTACCCGACAGGGATCCTACAATGAGCAGTTCTTC
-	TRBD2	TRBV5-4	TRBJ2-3	CASSLFSRGDTDTQYF	TGTGCCAGCAGCTTGTTCTCGCGGGGGGACACAGATACGCAGTATTTT
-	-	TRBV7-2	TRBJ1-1	CASSLRGRGNTEAFF	TGTGCCAGCAGCTTACGGGGCAGGGGGAACACTGAAGCTTTCTTT
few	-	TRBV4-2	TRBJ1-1	CASSYFGSGVMNTEAFF	TGTGCCAGCAGCTACTTTGGGTCAGGGGTCATGAACACTGAAGCTTTCTTT
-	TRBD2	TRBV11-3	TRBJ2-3	CASSLTSGRTDTQYF	TGTGCCAGCAGCTTGACTAGCGGGAGGACAGATACGCAGTATTTT
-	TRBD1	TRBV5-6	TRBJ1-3	CASSFRDRGARYSGNTIYF	TGTGCCAGCAGCTTCCGGGACAGGGGGGCCCGCTACTCTGGAAACACCATATATTTT
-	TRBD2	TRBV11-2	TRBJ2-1	CASSSVAGGLGNEQFF	TGTGCCAGCAGCTCCGTAGCGGGGGGGCTGGGGAATGAGCAGTTCTTC
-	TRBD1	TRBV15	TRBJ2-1	CATSRDPSTGQLDNEQFF	TGTGCCACCAGCAGAGATCCCTCGACAGGGCAACTCGACAATGAGCAGTTCTTC
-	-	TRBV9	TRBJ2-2	CASSTRGISGELFF	TGTGCCAGCAGCACCCGGGGGATCAGCGGGGAGCTGTTTTTT
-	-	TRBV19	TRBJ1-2	CASSMPEGRGTGYTF	TGTGCCAGTAGTATGCCCGAGGGGAGGGGAACGGGCTACACCTTC
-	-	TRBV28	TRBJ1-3	CASSLGAVNSGNTIYF	TGTGCCAGCAGTTTAGGGGCAGTAAACTCTGGAAACACCATATATTTT
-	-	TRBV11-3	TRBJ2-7	CASSLGDNYEQYF	TGTGCCAGCAGCTTAGGGGACAACTACGAGCAGTACTTC
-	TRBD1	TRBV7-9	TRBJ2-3	CASSFGQGRTTQYF	TGTGCCAGCAGCTTTGGACAGGGGCGAACAACGCAGTATTTT
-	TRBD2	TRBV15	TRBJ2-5	CATSRGGGGIGAETQYF	TGTGCCACCAGCAGAGGTGGCGGGGGAATAGGGGCAGAGACCCAGTACTTC
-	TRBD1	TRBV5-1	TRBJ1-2	CASSFLGTGDPILGGYTF	TGCGCCAGCAGCTTCCTGGGGACAGGGGACCCGATCCTGGGGGGCTACACCTTC
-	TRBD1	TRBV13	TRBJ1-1	CASSYYRGTEAFF	TGTGCCAGCAGCTACTACAGGGGCACTGAAGCTTTCTTT
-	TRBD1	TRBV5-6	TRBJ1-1	CASTGSGTGAFF	TGTGCCAGCACCGGGAGTGGGACAGGGGCTTTCTTT
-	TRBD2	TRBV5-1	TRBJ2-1	CASSLQASGILYNEQFF	TGCGCCAGCAGCTTGCAGGCTAGCGGGATTCTTTACAATGAGCAGTTCTTC
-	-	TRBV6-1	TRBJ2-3	CASSGPGLSGTQYF	TGTGCCAGCAGTGGGCCGGGTCTATCGGGTACGCAGTATTTT
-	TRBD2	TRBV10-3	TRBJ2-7	CAISSSTSGSHEQYF	TGTGCCATCAGTTCATCGACTAGCGGGAGCCACGAGCAGTACTTC
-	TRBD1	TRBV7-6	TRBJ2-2	CASSFSGTGGAADGELFF	TGTGCCAGCAGCTTCTCCGGGACAGGGGGCGCCGCGGACGGGGAGCTGTTTTTT
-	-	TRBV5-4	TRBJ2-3	CASSLDKDSDTQYF	TGTGCCAGCAGCTTGGACAAGGACAGCGATACGCAGTATTTT
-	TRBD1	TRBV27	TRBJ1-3	CASSRMGPTGTGGAGSGNTIYF	TGTGCCAGCTCCCGAATGGGGCCGACCGGGACAGGGGGCGCAGGGAGCGGAAACACCATATATTTT
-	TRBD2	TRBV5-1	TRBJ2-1	CASSLARTSGRINEQFF	TGCGCCAGCAGCTTGGCCAGGACTAGCGGGAGGATCAATGAGCAGTTCTTC
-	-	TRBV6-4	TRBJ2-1	CASAVEGGPSFEQFF	TGTGCCAGCGCCGTCGAGGGGGGGCCGTCCTTTGAGCAGTTCTTC
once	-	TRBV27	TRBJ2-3	CASSLGARVADTQYF	TGTGCCAGCAGTTTAGGGGCCAGGGTAGCAGATACGCAGTATTTT
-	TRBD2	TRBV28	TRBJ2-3	CASISGGADTQYF	TGTGCCAGCATTAGCGGGGGCGCAGATACGCAGTATTTT
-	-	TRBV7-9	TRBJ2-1	CASSPRGAGTNEQFF	TGTGCCAGCAGCCCCCGGGGGGCAGGGACGAATGAGCAGTTCTTC
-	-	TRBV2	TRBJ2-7	CASTEVSGKTSYEQYF	TGTGCCAGCACTGAGGTGTCCGGGAAGACGAGCTACGAGCAGTACTTC
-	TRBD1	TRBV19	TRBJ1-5	CASIGTGILRSNQPQHF	TGTGCCAGTATTGGGACAGGGATATTGAGGAGCAATCAGCCCCAGCATTTT
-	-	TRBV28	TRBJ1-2	CASSFGISNYGYTF	TGTGCCAGCAGTTTCGGGATCTCTAACTATGGCTACACCTTC
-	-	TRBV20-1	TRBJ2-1	CSAGTPNEQFF	TGCAGTGCTGGGACTCCCAATGAGCAGTTCTTC
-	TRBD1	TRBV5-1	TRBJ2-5	CASSLGQGRETQYF	TGCGCCAGCAGCTTGGGACAGGGGAGAGAGACCCAGTACTTC
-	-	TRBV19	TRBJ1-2	CASSLKQGANYGYTF	TGTGCCAGTAGTCTTAAACAGGGAGCTAACTATGGCTACACCTTC